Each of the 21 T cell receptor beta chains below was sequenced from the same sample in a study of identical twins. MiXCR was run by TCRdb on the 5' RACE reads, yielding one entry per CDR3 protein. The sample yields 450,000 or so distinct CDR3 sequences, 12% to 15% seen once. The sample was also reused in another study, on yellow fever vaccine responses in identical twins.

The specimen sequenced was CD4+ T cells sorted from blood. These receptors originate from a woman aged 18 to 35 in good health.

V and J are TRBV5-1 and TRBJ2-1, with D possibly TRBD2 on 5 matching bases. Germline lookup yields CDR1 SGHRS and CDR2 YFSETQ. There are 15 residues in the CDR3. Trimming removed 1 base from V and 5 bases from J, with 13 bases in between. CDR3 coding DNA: TGCGCCAGCAGCTTGTCGACTAAGTTCCACAATGAGCAGTTCTTC. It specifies CASSLSTKFHNEQFF.

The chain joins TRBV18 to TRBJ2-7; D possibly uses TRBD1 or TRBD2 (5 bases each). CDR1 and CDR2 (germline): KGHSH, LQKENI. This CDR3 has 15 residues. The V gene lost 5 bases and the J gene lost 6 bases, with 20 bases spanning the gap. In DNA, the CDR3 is TGTGCCAGCTCATTACCGGGGCCCCGGGCTATCGAGCAGTACTTC. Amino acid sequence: CASSLPGPRAIEQYF.

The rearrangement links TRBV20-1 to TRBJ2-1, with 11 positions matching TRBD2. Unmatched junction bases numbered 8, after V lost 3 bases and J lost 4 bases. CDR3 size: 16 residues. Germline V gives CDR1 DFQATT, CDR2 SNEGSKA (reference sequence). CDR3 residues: CSARGSGGDLYNEQFF. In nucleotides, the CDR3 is TGCAGTGCTAGGGGTAGCGGGGGGGATTTATACAATGAGCAGTTCTTC.

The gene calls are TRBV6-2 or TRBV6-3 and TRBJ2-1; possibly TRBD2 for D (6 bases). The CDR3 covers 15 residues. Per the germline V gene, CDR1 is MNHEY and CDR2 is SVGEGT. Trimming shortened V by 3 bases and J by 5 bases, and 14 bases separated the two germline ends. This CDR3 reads CASSYGGRLNNEQFF. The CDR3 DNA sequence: TGTGCCAGCAGTTATGGAGGGAGACTTAACAATGAGCAGTTCTTC.

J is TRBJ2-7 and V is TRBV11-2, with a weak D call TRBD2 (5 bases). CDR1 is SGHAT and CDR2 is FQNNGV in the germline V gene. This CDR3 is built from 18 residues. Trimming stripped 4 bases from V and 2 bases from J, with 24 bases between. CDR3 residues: CASSSLPTTEGLTYEQYF. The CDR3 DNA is TGTGCCAGCAGCTCACTCCCAACCACCGAGGGTCTGACCTACGAGCAGTACTTC.

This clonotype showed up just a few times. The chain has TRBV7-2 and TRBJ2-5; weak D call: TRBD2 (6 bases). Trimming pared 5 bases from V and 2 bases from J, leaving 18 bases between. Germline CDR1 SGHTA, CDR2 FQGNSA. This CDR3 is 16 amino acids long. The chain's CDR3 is CASSRRGGTFQETQYF. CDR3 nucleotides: TGTGCCAGCAGCCGAAGAGGCGGGACTTTTCAAGAGACCCAGTACTTC.

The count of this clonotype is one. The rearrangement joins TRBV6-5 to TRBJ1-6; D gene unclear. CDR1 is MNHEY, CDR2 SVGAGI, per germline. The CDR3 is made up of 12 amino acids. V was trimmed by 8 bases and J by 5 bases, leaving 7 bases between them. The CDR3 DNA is TGTGCCAGCCGATCCCATAATTCACCCCTCCACTTT. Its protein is CASRSHNSPLHF.

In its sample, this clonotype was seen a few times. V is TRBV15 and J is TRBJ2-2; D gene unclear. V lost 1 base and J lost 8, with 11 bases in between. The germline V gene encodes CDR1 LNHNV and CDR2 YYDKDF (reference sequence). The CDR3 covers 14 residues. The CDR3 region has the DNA TGTGCCACCAGCAGAGTAGAGCGATCAGGGGAGCTGTTTTTT. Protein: CATSRVERSGELFF.

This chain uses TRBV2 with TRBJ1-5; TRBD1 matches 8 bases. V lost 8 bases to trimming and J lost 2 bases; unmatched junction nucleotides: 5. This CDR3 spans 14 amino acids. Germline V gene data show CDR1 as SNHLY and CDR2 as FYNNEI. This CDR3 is CASAAGGGNQPQHF. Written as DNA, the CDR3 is TGTGCCAGCGCAGCAGGGGGCGGCAATCAGCCCCAGCATTTT. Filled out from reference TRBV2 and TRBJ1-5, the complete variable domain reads EPEVTQTPSHQVTQMGQEVILRCVPISNHLYFYWYRQILGQKVEFLVSFYNNEISEKSEIFDDQFSVERPDGSNFTLKIRSTKLEDSAMYFCASAAGGGNQPQHFGDGTRLSIL.

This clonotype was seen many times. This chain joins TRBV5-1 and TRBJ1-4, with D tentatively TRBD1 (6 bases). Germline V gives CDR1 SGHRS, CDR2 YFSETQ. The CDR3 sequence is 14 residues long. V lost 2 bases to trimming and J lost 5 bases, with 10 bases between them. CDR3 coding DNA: TGCGCCAGCAGCTTAACAGGGATGAATGAAAAACTGTTTTTT. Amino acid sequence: CASSLTGMNEKLFF. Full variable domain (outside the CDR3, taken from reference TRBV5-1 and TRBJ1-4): KAGVTQTPRYLIKTRGQQVTLSCSPISGHRSVSWYQQTPGQGLQFLFEYFSETQRNKGNFPGRFSGRQFSNSRSEMNVSTLELGDSALYLCASSLTGMNEKLFFGSGTQLSVL.

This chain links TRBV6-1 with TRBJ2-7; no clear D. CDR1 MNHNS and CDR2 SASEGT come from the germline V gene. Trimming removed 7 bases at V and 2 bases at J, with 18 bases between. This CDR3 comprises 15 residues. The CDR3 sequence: CASTPEAVTAYEQYF. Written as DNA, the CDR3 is TGTGCCAGCACTCCAGAGGCAGTAACGGCCTACGAGCAGTACTTC.

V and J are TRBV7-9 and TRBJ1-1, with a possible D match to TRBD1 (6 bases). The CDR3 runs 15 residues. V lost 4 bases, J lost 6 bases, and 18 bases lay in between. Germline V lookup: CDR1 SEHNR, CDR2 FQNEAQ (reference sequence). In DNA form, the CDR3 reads TGTGCCAGCAGCTCGATAATGACAGGTTTGGCTGAAGCTTTCTTT. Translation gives CASSSIMTGLAEAFF. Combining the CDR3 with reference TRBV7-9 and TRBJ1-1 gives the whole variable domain DTGVSQNPRHKITKRGQNVTFRCDPISEHNRLYWYRQTLGQGPEFLTYFQNEAQLEKSRLLSDRFSAERPKGSFSTLEIQRTEQGDSAMYLCASSSIMTGLAEAFFGQGTRLTVV.

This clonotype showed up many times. The CDR3 DNA reads TGCAGTGCTAACGAAGGGACGGATTACAATGAGCAGTTCTTC. As protein: CSANEGTDYNEQFF. The V gene is TRBV20-1, the J gene TRBJ2-1; TRBD1 or TRBD2 may be the D gene (5 bases each). Per the germline V gene, CDR1 is DFQATT and CDR2 is SNEGSKA (reference sequence). Trimming stripped 4 bases from V and 4 bases from J, with 14 bases between. This CDR3 has 14 residues.

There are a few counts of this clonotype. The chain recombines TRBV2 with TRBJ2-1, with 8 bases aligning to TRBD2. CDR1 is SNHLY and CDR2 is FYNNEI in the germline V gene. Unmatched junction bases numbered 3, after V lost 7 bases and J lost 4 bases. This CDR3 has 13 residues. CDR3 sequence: CASTPGGYNEQFF. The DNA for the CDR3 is TGTGCCAGCACCCCGGGGGGGTACAATGAGCAGTTCTTC.

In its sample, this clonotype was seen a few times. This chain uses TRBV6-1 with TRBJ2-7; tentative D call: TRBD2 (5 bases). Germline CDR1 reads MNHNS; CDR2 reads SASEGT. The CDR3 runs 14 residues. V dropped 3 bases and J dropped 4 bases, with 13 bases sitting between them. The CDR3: CASSERVVSYEQYF. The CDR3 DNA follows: TGTGCCAGCAGTGAGAGGGTTGTAAGTTACGAGCAGTACTTC.

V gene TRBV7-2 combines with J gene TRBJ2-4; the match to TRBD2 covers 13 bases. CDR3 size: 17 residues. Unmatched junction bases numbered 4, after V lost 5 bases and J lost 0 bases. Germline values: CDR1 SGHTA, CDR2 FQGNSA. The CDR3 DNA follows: TGTGCCAGCAGCCCGAGACTAGCGGGGGGAGCCAAAAACATTCAGTACTTC. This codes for CASSPRLAGGAKNIQYF.

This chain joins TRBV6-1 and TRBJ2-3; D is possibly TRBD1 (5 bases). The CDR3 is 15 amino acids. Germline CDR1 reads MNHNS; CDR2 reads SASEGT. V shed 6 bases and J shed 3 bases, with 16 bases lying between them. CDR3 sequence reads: CASSRLGKGTDTQYF. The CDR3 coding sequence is TGTGCCAGCAGCCGGCTAGGAAAGGGGACAGATACGCAGTATTTT.

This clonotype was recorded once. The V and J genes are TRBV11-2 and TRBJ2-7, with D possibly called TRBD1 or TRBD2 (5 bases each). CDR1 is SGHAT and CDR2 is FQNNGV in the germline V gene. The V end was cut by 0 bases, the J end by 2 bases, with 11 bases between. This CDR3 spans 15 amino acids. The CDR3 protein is CASSLETGPTYEQYF. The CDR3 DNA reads TGTGCCAGCAGCTTAGAGACGGGGCCGACCTACGAGCAGTACTTC.

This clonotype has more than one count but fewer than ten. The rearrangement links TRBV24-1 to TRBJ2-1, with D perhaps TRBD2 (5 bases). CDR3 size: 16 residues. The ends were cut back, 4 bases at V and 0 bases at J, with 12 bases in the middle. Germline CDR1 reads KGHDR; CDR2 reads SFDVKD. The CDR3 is CATSEHTGSSYNEQFF. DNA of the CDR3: TGTGCCACCAGTGAACACACGGGGAGCTCCTACAATGAGCAGTTCTTC.

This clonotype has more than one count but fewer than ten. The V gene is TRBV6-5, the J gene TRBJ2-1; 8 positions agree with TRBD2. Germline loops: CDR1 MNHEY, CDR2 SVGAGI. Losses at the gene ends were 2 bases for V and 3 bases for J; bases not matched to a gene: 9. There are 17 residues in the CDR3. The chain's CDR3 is CASSYAAAGGFYNEQFF. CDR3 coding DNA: TGTGCCAGCAGTTACGCCGCGGCGGGAGGTTTCTACAATGAGCAGTTCTTC.

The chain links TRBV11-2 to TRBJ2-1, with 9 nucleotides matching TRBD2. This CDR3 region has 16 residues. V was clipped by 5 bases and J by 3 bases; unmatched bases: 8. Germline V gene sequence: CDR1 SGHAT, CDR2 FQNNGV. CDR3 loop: CASSPLLAGIYNEQFF. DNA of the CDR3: TGTGCCAGCAGCCCGTTACTAGCGGGCATCTACAATGAGCAGTTCTTC.